The 5 T cell receptor beta chains presented below share a single source sample, sequenced in a study of blood T cell repertoires in COVID-19. Assay: immunoSEQ multiplex PCR; the TCRdb copy retains only in-frame clones and omits some. The sample has fewer than 85,000 clones, 90% seen once. Input material: peripheral blood. These receptors were collected from a woman aged 50 to 60 in a cohort sampled during active COVID-19.

This clone has just a few counts. J is TRBJ1-2 and V is TRBV29-1; 9 bases match TRBD1. This CDR3 has 15 amino acids. The V gene end was trimmed by 0 bases and the J gene end by 7 bases; junction bases not matched to a gene: 9. The germline V gene encodes CDR1 SQVTM and CDR2 ANQGSEA. CDR3 nucleotides: TGCAGCGTTGAAGAGTGGAACAGGGGGCGAGGTGGCTACACCTTC. This sequence encodes CSVEEWNRGRGGYTF.

The chain couples TRBV5-4 to TRBJ2-1; 10 bases fit TRBD2. The CDR3 sequence is 15 residues long. V lost 4 bases, J lost 10 bases, and 11 bases stayed unmatched. The V gene's germline CDR1 is SGHNT and CDR2 YYREEE (reference sequence). The CDR3 region is CASSPWLAGGREQFF. The DNA of the CDR3 is TGTGCCAGCAGCCCCTGGTTAGCGGGAGGCCGAGAGCAGTTCTTC.

This chain connects TRBV5-1 to TRBJ1-3; D gene ambiguous. CDR1 is SGHRS, CDR2 YFSETQ, per germline. The CDR3 contains 16 residues. V lost 4 bases to trimming and J lost 0 bases, with 14 bases between them. The CDR3 nucleotides are TGCGCCAGCAGCCGTACATCTACAGTCTCTGGAAACACCATATATTTT. Translated, it gives CASSRTSTVSGNTIYF.

To note about this clone: The identical CDR3 is also encoded by other nucleotide sequences in the sample. V is TRBV27 and J is TRBJ2-7; 13 bases fit TRBD2. Germline V gives CDR1 MNHEY, CDR2 SMNVEV (reference sequence). V trimming: 5 bases; J trimming: 4 bases; junction bases outside the gene matches: 2. This CDR3 is built from 14 residues. The CDR3 sequence: CASSPGLAGYEQYF. The CDR3 DNA reads as TGTGCCAGCAGTCCGGGACTAGCGGGATACGAGCAGTACTTC.

This clone occurred once. This sequence joins TRBV5-1 and TRBJ2-7, with D possibly being TRBD1 (6 bases). The CDR3 length is 15 residues. Germline values: CDR1 SGHRS, CDR2 YFSETQ. Trimming took 1 base from V and 5 from J, leaving 16 bases between them. The CDR3 DNA is TGCGCCAGCAGCTTGAGGTCAAGACAGGACCACGAGCAGTACTTC. The encoded protein is CASSLRSRQDHEQYF.